This T cell receptor beta chain was identified in a study of blood T cells in healthy people across ages (dated by TCRdb to the mid-2010s). Background for the entire study: In model experiments, roughly one uniquely barcoded TCR beta cDNA molecule per two T cells was captured by template switching. To avoid experimental bias, donors of different ages were distributed randomly across sequencing lanes. Donors were grouped into four age groups: young (average roughly 17 years), middle-aged (39), aged (about 59) and long-lived (about 82). The study analyzed two additional independent replicas of 1 million unique cDNA reads from the same blood draw for two donors, one aged 18 to 30 and one aged 80 or older. To track age-related changes in TCR beta repertoire diversity, the study relied on deep sequencing normalized with unique cDNA molecular identifiers.

The library was made by 5' RACE. The data were produced on an Illumina HiSeq 2500. The second PCR ran for about 6 to 12 cycles and used a J-beta primer mix along with a sample-barcoded 5' primer. A unique molecular identifier was introduced onto each TCR beta cDNA molecule by a template-switch 5' adaptor carrying 12 random nucleotides. At least 2.5 million CDR3-containing paired-end reads were obtained from each sample. First-strand cDNA was synthesized from all RNA with the Mint cDNA synthesis kit, primed by a TRBC-specific oligonucleotide. All cDNA was treated with uracil-DNA glycosylase and then went through a first 18-cycle PCR with the universal primers M1SS and BC2_uni_R. As for the original processing: Normalization of each sample was performed by random selection of 1 million high-quality reads, each carrying a distinct molecular identifier. Reads sharing molecular identifiers were discarded rather than binned into consensus sequences. MiTCR, set to a Q25 quality threshold and the strictest error-elimination algorithm, was used for CDR3 identification, clonotype clustering and error correction. A nonparametric unseen species model using Euler transformation provided a lower-bound estimate of total TCR beta diversity. TCRdb trimmed the raw reads at Q25, called clones with MiXCR and kept productive beta chains. All rows with the same CDR3 protein become a single entry with the most common DNA and genes. V and J calls and clone size were set by TCRdb, not the authors. The table for this sample lists 730,000 or so distinct CDR3 sequences; 40% to 45% of them were counted only once. The ten largest clones capture 30% of the sample.

The sample holds one count of this clonotype. Its specific antigen is unknown. No much larger clone exists at a distance of one base, and base qualities are not known. One read offers little support. Beyond this particular receptor, the publication reports: Since profiling was done on bulk unsorted PBMCs, naive and antigen-experienced compartments could not be conclusively compared. Observed TCR beta diversity correlated strongly with the percentage of naive T cells measured by flow cytometry. Observed TCR beta diversity per million T cells fell roughly linearly with age, and a significant reduction was already apparent by age approximately 40. Because donor CMV infection status was unknown, age-related changes in expanded clonotypes were potentially confounded. Estimates of total diversity based on one million sequenced T cells were regarded as lower bounds and as underestimates. Compared with the aged group, more naive CD4+ T cells, fewer expanded clones and increased TCR diversity were shown by the long-lived group, suggesting age selection.

The donors were roughly 38 Caucasian individuals from Russia, aged about 6 to 95 years, who were systemically healthy. Roughly 11 milliliters of peripheral blood were drawn from each donor into EDTA-treated Vacutainer tubes. PBMCs were isolated by Ficoll-Paque density-gradient centrifugation, with at least 6.5 million obtained per sample. Trizol reagent was used to extract total RNA from PBMCs, with at least 5.5 micrograms per sample. For every donor, an aliquot of PBMCs went through flow cytometry to measure the percentages of naive CD45RAhigh/CD27high T cells. Including the terminal cysteine and phenylalanine, the CDR3 comprises 14 residues. The read is trimmed to its CDR3 DNA, 42 bases read in frame from base 1. The junction carries 19 bases between V and J, which are trimmed by 6 bases and 5 bases respectively. The germline V gene (reference sequence) provides CDR1 DFQATT and CDR2 SNEGSKA.

Sequenced input: blood. The rearrangement combines TRBV20-1 with TRBJ2-5; the D assignment is uncertain and may be TRBD1 or TRBD2, with 5 bases supporting each. The sequence was collected from a man older than 75 in good health. This receptor has the CDR3 CSAALGGSQETQYF. The DNA reads as follows: TGCAGTGCCGCGCTTGGGGGTTCACAGGAGACCCAGTACTTC.